The clone carrying this T cell receptor (beta chain) has just a few counts. Antigen unknown. This record belongs to a study of cytomegalovirus exposure and HLA in healthy donors. The PCR ran on 60 Vbeta and 13 Jbeta primers. TCRdb keeps only in-frame clones here, not all; method: immunoSEQ multiplex PCR. The data show 19,000 or so clones, more than 60% seen once. Study-level points and caveats: Common viral pathogens (according to a later analysis) appeared linked to several of the most significant clusters.

CDR3 length: 17 amino acids. The J gene is TRBJ2-7, the V gene TRBV21-1; the listed D gene, TRBD2, was not tested against the DNA. TRBV21-1 is designated a pseudogene. The clonotype comes from a man in his late teens or twenties in good health and CMV-seronegative. Sequencing was performed on PBMCs. CDR3 region: CASSKYGNGRAFNEQYF. CDR3 nucleotides: TGTGCCAGCAGCAAATACGGAAACGGGAGGGCCTTCAACGAGCAGTACTTC.